Listed below are T cell receptor beta chains from one sample, sequenced in a study of long-term antiretroviral therapy in people with HIV. Libraries were prepared by immunoSEQ multiplex PCR; TCRdb keeps only in-frame clonotypes and omits some of them. The table lists approximately 31,000 clones, roughly 87% of them singletons. Sequenced material: unsorted PBMCs, taken 1.1 years after starting antiretroviral therapy. These receptor sequences come from a man aged 18 to 30 with HIV. Each CDR3 is given with its conserved first and last residue. Fields, in order: clone size, D gene, J gene, V gene, CDR3 DNA, CDR3 protein. The D gene is left open where the match is weak. Size is stated for part of the rows, as once, few or many counts, or as a class when the clone is expanded.

clone size: -
D gene: TRBD1
J gene: TRBJ2-1
V gene: TRBV6-1
CDR3 DNA: TGTGCCAGCAGGTTGGACAGGGGCCTGGAGGAGCAGTTCTTC
CDR3 protein: CASRLDRGLEEQFF

clone size: -
D gene: -
J gene: TRBJ2-3
V gene: TRBV11-1
CDR3 DNA: TGTGCCAGCAGCCCGGGGACGCCAAGCACAGATACGCAGTATTTT
CDR3 protein: CASSPGTPSTDTQYF

clone size: large
D gene: TRBD1
J gene: TRBJ2-5
V gene: TRBV7-3
CDR3 DNA: TGTGCCAGCAGCTTAGGGGGACAGGGTTGGCAAGAGACCCAGTACTTC
CDR3 protein: CASSLGGQGWQETQYF

clone size: -
D gene: TRBD2
J gene: TRBJ2-3
V gene: TRBV11-1
CDR3 DNA: TGTGCCAGCACCCCTAGGTCTCAGCGGGGGACAGATACGCAGTATTTT
CDR3 protein: CASTPRSQRGTDTQYF

clone size: -
D gene: -
J gene: TRBJ1-2
V gene: TRBV9
CDR3 DNA: TGTGCCAGCAGCCCCCGGCTTACCCCAAAGGGCTACACCTTC
CDR3 protein: CASSPRLTPKGYTF

clone size: -
D gene: -
J gene: TRBJ1-1
V gene: TRBV6-1
CDR3 DNA: TGTGCCAGCAGTTTTGCAGGGGACACTGAAGCTTTCTTT
CDR3 protein: CASSFAGDTEAFF

clone size: once
D gene: -
J gene: TRBJ2-7
V gene: TRBV10-2
CDR3 DNA: TGCGCCACGCAGGGTGGCTTCACCTACGAGCAGTACTTC
CDR3 protein: CATQGGFTYEQYF

clone size: once
D gene: TRBD1
J gene: TRBJ2-7
V gene: TRBV9
CDR3 DNA: TGTGCCAGCAGCGGCGGGACAGGCCCACCTACTGAGCAGTACTTC
CDR3 protein: CASSGGTGPPTEQYF

clone size: -
D gene: -
J gene: TRBJ2-7
V gene: TRBV29-1
CDR3 DNA: TGCAGCGTTGGAGAGGGGGGGGGTTCCTACGAGCAGTACTTC
CDR3 protein: CSVGEGGGSYEQYF

clone size: -
D gene: -
J gene: TRBJ1-2
V gene: TRBV14
CDR3 DNA: TGTGCCAGCAGCCAAGATGATGGGGATTTTTATGGCTACACCTTC
CDR3 protein: CASSQDDGDFYGYTF

clone size: -
D gene: -
J gene: TRBJ2-7
V gene: TRBV7-3
CDR3 DNA: TGTGCCAGCAGCTTCGACAGATCCTACGAGCAGTACTTC
CDR3 protein: CASSFDRSYEQYF

clone size: -
D gene: TRBD1
J gene: TRBJ1-1
V gene: TRBV9
CDR3 DNA: TGTGCCAGCAGCGGAGGGACAGGGGGCGCGACTGAAGCTTTCTTT
CDR3 protein: CASSGGTGGATEAFF

clone size: once
D gene: -
J gene: TRBJ2-7
V gene: TRBV29-1
CDR3 DNA: TGCAGCGCAGGACGGGCAGGGAACATCTACGAGCAGTACTTC
CDR3 protein: CSAGRAGNIYEQYF

clone size: -
D gene: TRBD1
J gene: TRBJ1-5
V gene: TRBV28
CDR3 DNA: TGTGCCAGCAGTGATCCCCCGGGACAGGTTAATCAGCCCCAGCATTTT
CDR3 protein: CASSDPPGQVNQPQHF

clone size: -
D gene: -
J gene: TRBJ2-5
V gene: TRBV7-2
CDR3 DNA: TGTGCCAGCAGCTTAGGGTCTAGTCTTCAAGAGACCCAGTACTTC
CDR3 protein: CASSLGSSLQETQYF

clone size: -
D gene: TRBD2
J gene: TRBJ2-5
V gene: TRBV7-2
CDR3 DNA: TGTGCCAGCAGTTCTAGCGGGGTCCAAGAGACCCAGTACTTC
CDR3 protein: CASSSSGVQETQYF

clone size: -
D gene: -
J gene: TRBJ1-6
V gene: TRBV30
CDR3 DNA: TGTGCCTGGAGTGTAAATATGGGGTCGGCCTTTAATTCACCCCTCCACTTT
CDR3 protein: CAWSVNMGSAFNSPLHF

clone size: -
D gene: TRBD2
J gene: TRBJ2-5
V gene: TRBV13
CDR3 DNA: TGTGCCAGCAGCCAGCCCCCCACTACTAGCGGGGGATTCCAAGAGACCCAGTACTTC
CDR3 protein: CASSQPPTTSGGFQETQYF

clone size: -
D gene: -
J gene: TRBJ2-7
V gene: TRBV6-5
CDR3 DNA: TGTGCCAGCAGTTTCAAAACAGGTAGCAGCTCCTACGAGCAGTACTTC
CDR3 protein: CASSFKTGSSSYEQYF

clone size: -
D gene: -
J gene: TRBJ2-2
V gene: TRBV7-6
CDR3 DNA: TGTGCCAGCAGCTCAACTAAGCGCACCGGGGAGCTGTTTTTT
CDR3 protein: CASSSTKRTGELFF

clone size: -
D gene: -
J gene: TRBJ2-1
V gene: TRBV11-3
CDR3 DNA: TGTGCCAGCAGCTTTAGGAGAACCCTTTTCCGAAGAGTAAATGAGCAGTTCTTC
CDR3 protein: CASSFRRTLFRRVNEQFF

clone size: -
D gene: -
J gene: TRBJ2-1
V gene: TRBV19
CDR3 DNA: TGTGCCAGTAGTTTCTCGCCCTACAATGAGCAGTTCTTC
CDR3 protein: CASSFSPYNEQFF

clone size: -
D gene: TRBD1
J gene: TRBJ2-7
V gene: TRBV18
CDR3 DNA: TGTGCCAGCTCACCACCGTATAGGGGACAGGGGAACGAGCAGTACTTC
CDR3 protein: CASSPPYRGQGNEQYF

clone size: -
D gene: -
J gene: TRBJ2-3
V gene: TRBV10-2
CDR3 DNA: TGCGCCAGCAGTGCTACCACAGATACGCAGTATTTT
CDR3 protein: CASSATTDTQYF

clone size: -
D gene: -
J gene: TRBJ2-2
V gene: TRBV6-5
CDR3 DNA: TGTGCCAGCAGTTACCCCCCCGGGGAGCTGTTTTTT
CDR3 protein: CASSYPPGELFF

clone size: -
D gene: -
J gene: TRBJ2-5
V gene: TRBV7-9
CDR3 DNA: TGTGCCAGCAGCTTAATGCGAGAGACCCAGTACTTC
CDR3 protein: CASSLMRETQYF

clone size: -
D gene: -
J gene: TRBJ1-1
V gene: TRBV30
CDR3 DNA: TGTGCCTGGAGTGTAGGGGAGAACACTGAAGCTTTCTTT
CDR3 protein: CAWSVGENTEAFF

clone size: -
D gene: TRBD1
J gene: TRBJ1-3
V gene: TRBV5-5
CDR3 DNA: TGTGCCAGCAGCGCCCAGGGGGGCTCTGGAAACACCATATATTTT
CDR3 protein: CASSAQGGSGNTIYF

clone size: -
D gene: TRBD2
J gene: TRBJ2-7
V gene: TRBV7-3
CDR3 DNA: TGTGCCAGCAGCCGCGGACTAGCTTCCTACGAGCAGTACTTC
CDR3 protein: CASSRGLASYEQYF

clone size: -
D gene: -
J gene: TRBJ2-4
V gene: TRBV7-2
CDR3 DNA: TGTGCCAGCAGCTTAGGTCCAGGGAACATTCAGTACTTC
CDR3 protein: CASSLGPGNIQYF

clone size: -
D gene: -
J gene: TRBJ1-3
V gene: TRBV7-8
CDR3 DNA: TGTGCCAGCAGCCGAAGATCTGGAAACACCATATATTTT
CDR3 protein: CASSRRSGNTIYF

clone size: -
D gene: -
J gene: TRBJ1-2
V gene: TRBV10-2
CDR3 DNA: TGCGCCAGCAGTGAGTCGCGGCAGGGCCTCGGCTACACCTTC
CDR3 protein: CASSESRQGLGYTF

clone size: -
D gene: TRBD2
J gene: TRBJ2-5
V gene: TRBV28
CDR3 DNA: TGTGCCAGCAGTTTTTACCAGCGGGAGGATCGAGAGACCCAGTACTTC
CDR3 protein: CASSFYQREDRETQYF

clone size: few
D gene: -
J gene: TRBJ2-3
V gene: TRBV9
CDR3 DNA: TGTGCCAGCAGCGCCCGGGTCGCCGGTGGTCCAGATACGCAGTATTTT
CDR3 protein: CASSARVAGGPDTQYF

clone size: -
D gene: -
J gene: TRBJ2-2
V gene: TRBV7-2
CDR3 DNA: TGTGCCAGCAGCCCTCAAGCAGCTGGCACCGGGGAGCTGTTTTTT
CDR3 protein: CASSPQAAGTGELFF

clone size: -
D gene: TRBD1
J gene: TRBJ2-7
V gene: TRBV27
CDR3 DNA: TGTGCCAGCAGGCGAACCGGGACAGCCTACGAGCAGTACTTC
CDR3 protein: CASRRTGTAYEQYF

clone size: once
D gene: -
J gene: TRBJ1-5
V gene: TRBV7-8
CDR3 DNA: TGTGCCAGCAGCTTACTTGGCGTAGCCAATCAGCCCCAGCATTTT
CDR3 protein: CASSLLGVANQPQHF

clone size: few
D gene: TRBD1
J gene: TRBJ1-2
V gene: TRBV6-5
CDR3 DNA: TGTGCCAGCAGTTCCGGGACAGCCCTCTCGTTT
CDR3 protein: CASSSGTALSF

clone size: -
D gene: TRBD2
J gene: TRBJ2-7
V gene: TRBV5-4
CDR3 DNA: TGTGCCAGCAGCTCTCCGGGACTATCCTACGAGCAGTACTTC
CDR3 protein: CASSSPGLSYEQYF

clone size: -
D gene: TRBD1
J gene: TRBJ1-5
V gene: TRBV15
CDR3 DNA: TGTGCCACCAGCGGCCCCCGGGACAGGGTTCGTATGAGCAATCAGCCCCAGCATTTT
CDR3 protein: CATSGPRDRVRMSNQPQHF